This is a list of T cell receptor beta chains from one sample in a study of breast tumors, draining lymph nodes, adjacent tissues. TCRdb reprocessed the multiplex PCR reads with MiXCR, giving one entry per CDR3 protein. The table records over 100,000 distinct CDR3 sequences, 20% to 25% of them present only once. The sequenced material came from axillary lymph node tissue. These receptors originate from a female donor with breast cancer. Some clones in this sample may be carry-over from other donors' samples. CDR3s include the opening cysteine and the closing phenylalanine or tryptophan. Each record gives: CDR3 length, D gene, V gene, clone size, J gene, CDR3 DNA, CDR3 protein. A D gene is named only where the DNA matches it firmly. Clone size, where shown, is once, few, many, or a class for clones that have expanded.

len: 13
d_gene: TRBD1
v_gene: TRBV29-1
abundance: many
j_gene: TRBJ2-7
CDR3nt: TGCAGCGGTGCCGGGACAGGGTCCCACGAGCAGTACTTC
CDR3aa: CSGAGTGSHEQYF

len: 16
d_gene: .
v_gene: TRBV5-6
abundance: many
j_gene: TRBJ2-3
CDR3nt: TGTGCCAGCAGCCCGTCGACAGTATCTCTCACATATACGCAGTATTTT
CDR3aa: CASSPSTVSLTYTQYF

len: 16
d_gene: TRBD2
v_gene: TRBV18
abundance: .
j_gene: TRBJ2-1
CDR3nt: TGTGCCAGCTCACCACTGATTCTAGCGGGCCAGGATGAGCAGTTCTTC
CDR3aa: CASSPLILAGQDEQFF

len: 15
d_gene: TRBD1
v_gene: TRBV28
abundance: .
j_gene: TRBJ2-7
CDR3nt: TGTGCCACCAACCCCAGCGACAGGGGGCAATGGGAGCAGTACTTC
CDR3aa: CATNPSDRGQWEQYF

len: 14
d_gene: TRBD2
v_gene: TRBV28
abundance: .
j_gene: TRBJ2-7
CDR3nt: TGTGCCAGCAGTCTAAGCGGGAGATCCTACGAGCAGTACTTC
CDR3aa: CASSLSGRSYEQYF

len: 13
d_gene: TRBD1
v_gene: TRBV2
abundance: many
j_gene: TRBJ1-6
CDR3nt: TGTGCCAGTCAAGGGACAGAGAATTCACCCCTCCACTTT
CDR3aa: CASQGTENSPLHF

len: 13
d_gene: TRBD1
v_gene: TRBV11-2
abundance: many
j_gene: TRBJ2-7
CDR3nt: TGTGCCAGCAGCCTGCAGACAGGGACCGAGCAGTACTTC
CDR3aa: CASSLQTGTEQYF

len: 17
d_gene: TRBD1
v_gene: TRBV19
abundance: many
j_gene: TRBJ2-3
CDR3nt: TGTGCCAGTAGTACCAGAGGACAGGGGGGCATCACAGATACGCAGTATTTT
CDR3aa: CASSTRGQGGITDTQYF

len: 14
d_gene: .
v_gene: TRBV14
abundance: many
j_gene: TRBJ2-7
CDR3nt: TGTGCCAGCAGCCAAGTACAGGTTTTCTACGAGCAGTACTTC
CDR3aa: CASSQVQVFYEQYF

len: 17
d_gene: .
v_gene: TRBV18
abundance: .
j_gene: TRBJ2-2
CDR3nt: TGTGCCAGCTCACCACCAGTAACAGAATCGCCACTCGCGGAGCTGTTTTTT
CDR3aa: CASSPPVTESPLAELFF

len: 16
d_gene: TRBD2
v_gene: TRBV18
abundance: many
j_gene: TRBJ2-7
CDR3nt: TGTGCCAGCTCACCTAGTACCCTAGCGGTTAAATACGAGCAGTACTTC
CDR3aa: CASSPSTLAVKYEQYF

len: 16
d_gene: TRBD2
v_gene: TRBV12-3/TRBV12-4
abundance: few
j_gene: TRBJ2-5
CDR3nt: TGTGCCAGCAGTTTAGGACTAGCGGGAGCCATTGAGACCCAGTACTTC
CDR3aa: CASSLGLAGAIETQYF

len: 13
d_gene: .
v_gene: TRBV5-6
abundance: many
j_gene: TRBJ1-2
CDR3nt: TGTGCCAGCAGCTTGACAGGGACCTATGGCTACACCTTC
CDR3aa: CASSLTGTYGYTF

len: 13
d_gene: .
v_gene: TRBV7-2
abundance: many
j_gene: TRBJ2-7
CDR3nt: TGTGCCAGCAGCCGGGACGGGGCCTACGAGCAGTACTTC
CDR3aa: CASSRDGAYEQYF

len: 15
d_gene: .
v_gene: TRBV11-2
abundance: few
j_gene: TRBJ2-2
CDR3nt: TGTGCCAGCAGCTTATCAGGGAGGAACACCGGGGAGCTGTTTTTT
CDR3aa: CASSLSGRNTGELFF

len: 13
d_gene: .
v_gene: TRBV3-1
abundance: many
j_gene: TRBJ2-1
CDR3nt: TGTGCCAGCAGCCAAGGGACTTATTATGAGCAGTTCTTC
CDR3aa: CASSQGTYYEQFF

len: 20
d_gene: .
v_gene: TRBV20-1
abundance: many
j_gene: TRBJ2-1
CDR3nt: TGCAGTGCTAGAGAACAGTCCTTAGCGCTTCGTCCACCGTTCTACAATGAGCAGTTCTTC
CDR3aa: CSAREQSLALRPPFYNEQFF

len: 21
d_gene: .
v_gene: TRBV5-8
abundance: many
j_gene: TRBJ2-3
CDR3nt: TGTGCCAGCAGCCTGGGGTCAGGGACATGGACTAGGCGGACTAGCACAGATACGCAGTATTTT
CDR3aa: CASSLGSGTWTRRTSTDTQYF

len: 12
d_gene: .
v_gene: TRBV11-3
abundance: many
j_gene: TRBJ2-3
CDR3nt: TGTGCCAGCAGCACCGACACTGACACGCAGTATTTT
CDR3aa: CASSTDTDTQYF

len: 14
d_gene: TRBD1
v_gene: TRBV19
abundance: many
j_gene: TRBJ2-3
CDR3nt: TGTGCCAGTAACACTGGGACAGGCACAGATACGCAGTATTTT
CDR3aa: CASNTGTGTDTQYF

len: 15
d_gene: .
v_gene: TRBV9
abundance: many
j_gene: TRBJ2-7
CDR3nt: TGTGCCAGCAGCGTAGCACCTGGTTTCTCCTACGAGCAGTACTTC
CDR3aa: CASSVAPGFSYEQYF

len: 13
d_gene: TRBD1
v_gene: TRBV3-1
abundance: many
j_gene: TRBJ2-7
CDR3nt: TGTGCCAGCAGCCAGGTCACAGGGGGCGAGCAGTACTTC
CDR3aa: CASSQVTGGEQYF

len: 13
d_gene: .
v_gene: TRBV28
abundance: .
j_gene: TRBJ2-7
CDR3nt: TGTGCCACCTCCGAGGTTCCCCCCTACGAGCAGTACTTC
CDR3aa: CATSEVPPYEQYF

len: 15
d_gene: .
v_gene: TRBV19
abundance: many
j_gene: TRBJ2-3
CDR3nt: TGTGCCAGTAGGCACAAAGGCGGGAACACAGATACGCAGTATTTT
CDR3aa: CASRHKGGNTDTQYF

len: 16
d_gene: .
v_gene: TRBV2
abundance: many
j_gene: TRBJ1-5
CDR3nt: TGTGCCAGCAGTGGGGAAGGTGGGAGAAGCAATCAGCCCCAGCATTTT
CDR3aa: CASSGEGGRSNQPQHF

len: 15
d_gene: .
v_gene: TRBV7-7
abundance: many
j_gene: TRBJ2-3
CDR3nt: TGTGCTAGCAGCTTAACGGCGGAGAGCACAGATACGCAGTATTTT
CDR3aa: CASSLTAESTDTQYF

len: 16
d_gene: .
v_gene: TRBV6-5
abundance: many
j_gene: TRBJ2-7
CDR3nt: TGTGCCAGCAGTTACTCGACCGGGGCCCGAACCTACGAGCAGTACTTC
CDR3aa: CASSYSTGARTYEQYF

len: 12
d_gene: .
v_gene: TRBV6-2/TRBV6-3
abundance: .
j_gene: TRBJ2-7
CDR3nt: TGTGCCAGCAGCCAGGACTCTTACGAGCAGCACTTC
CDR3aa: CASSQDSYEQHF